Listed below are T cell receptor beta chains from one sample, sequenced in a study of cytotoxic CD8 clonotypes in ibrutinib-treated CLL. The table came from immunoSEQ multiplex PCR; TCRdb's copy has only in-frame clones and leaves some out. The sample has roughly 300,000 clones, about 72% seen once. Material: PBMCs, obtained at disease progression, from a patient treated with ibrutinib. All receptors derive from a human donor with chronic lymphocytic leukemia. CDR3s include the opening cysteine and the closing phenylalanine or tryptophan. A D gene is named only where the DNA matches it firmly. The size of a clone is reported for some rows only, either as once, few or many, or as a class for expanded clones.

.	.	TRBJ2-7	TRBV4-1	TGCGCCAGCAGCCAAGAACCAGGAACCTACGAGCAGTACTTC	CASSQEPGTYEQYF
.	.	TRBJ1-1	TRBV10-3	TGTGCCATCAGCACAAAAGGAGGGTACACTGAAGCTTTCTTT	CAISTKGGYTEAFF
.	.	TRBJ2-3	TRBV9	TGTGCCAGCAGGACTGGAGATACGCAGTATTTT	CASRTGDTQYF
.	.	TRBJ2-2	TRBV9	TGTGCCAGCAGCGTAGAGGAAGGGAACACCGGGGAGCTGTTTTTT	CASSVEEGNTGELFF
few	TRBD2	TRBJ2-2	TRBV5-1	TGCGCCAGCAGCTTCCTAGCGGGGTGGGCCGGGGAGCTGTTTTTT	CASSFLAGWAGELFF
.	.	TRBJ1-1	TRBV5-6	TGTGCCAGCAGCTTTTACAGCAGGGAAGGTTTAGTCCGGAACACTGAAGCTTTCTTT	CASSFYSREGLVRNTEAFF
few	.	TRBJ1-5	TRBV4-1	TGCGCCAGCAGCCAGACACGAGCCCGGGACACGAATCAGCCCCAGCATTTT	CASSQTRARDTNQPQHF
.	.	TRBJ2-7	TRBV11-2	TGTGCCAGCAGCTTGGGACCCTATACTTTCGAGCAGTACTTC	CASSLGPYTFEQYF
.	.	TRBJ2-7	TRBV7-9	TGTGCCAGCAGCTTAGGTTTCCAGGGCTTTAGCGAGCAGTACTTC	CASSLGFQGFSEQYF
.	.	TRBJ2-7	TRBV6-1	TGTGCCAGCAGTGCCGGCTTGAGGTACGAGCAGTACTTC	CASSAGLRYEQYF
.	TRBD1	TRBJ2-5	TRBV7-2	TGTGCCAGCAGCTTAGCCAGGACAGGAGGCCGGGAGACCCAGTACTTC	CASSLARTGGRETQYF
once	.	TRBJ2-3	TRBV18	TGTGCCAGCTCACCTTGGGGGCGAGCAGATACGCAGTATTTT	CASSPWGRADTQYF
once	TRBD2	TRBJ2-3	TRBV7-8	TGTGCCAGCAGCATGCGGGAGGGCCTGACAGATACGCAGTATTTT	CASSMREGLTDTQYF
once	.	TRBJ2-7	TRBV15	TGTGCCACCAGCAGAGCTAACAATCGAGCGGGCGAGCAGTACTTC	CATSRANNRAGEQYF
.	.	TRBJ2-7	TRBV28	TGTGCCAGCGGATCCACAGGGTCCTTCACCTACGAGCAGTACTTC	CASGSTGSFTYEQYF
.	.	TRBJ2-3	TRBV5-4	TGTGCCAGCAGCTCCCGGACAGCTCTGTATATGGATACGCAGTATTTT	CASSSRTALYMDTQYF
few	TRBD2	TRBJ2-2	TRBV9	TGTGCCAGCAGCGTAGAGTTCTGGAGGAGCGGGAGGTCCGGGGAGCTGTTTTTT	CASSVEFWRSGRSGELFF
.	.	TRBJ1-4	TRBV28	TGTGCCAGCAGTATATTAAGGAATGAAAAACTGTTTTTT	CASSILRNEKLFF
once	TRBD1	TRBJ2-5	TRBV6-6	TGTGCCAGTCAGACAGGGGGGGAAGAGACCCAGTACTTC	CASQTGGEETQYF
once	TRBD2	TRBJ2-5	TRBV15	TGTGCCACCAGCAGACTTCCGGGACTAGCGGCGAATGATCAAGAGACCCAGTACTTC	CATSRLPGLAANDQETQYF
few	TRBD1	TRBJ2-6	TRBV18	TGTGCCAGCGTTCGGACAGGCTCCTCTGGGGCCAACGTCCTGACTTTC	CASVRTGSSGANVLTF
.	TRBD1	TRBJ1-2	TRBV7-6	TGTGCCAGCAGGCCAGGGGGGGGTGGCTACACCTTC	CASRPGGGGYTF
.	.	TRBJ2-7	TRBV7-9	TGTGCCAGCAGCTCAGCCCTACAGGGCGCCCCTTACGAGCAGTACTTC	CASSSALQGAPYEQYF
.	.	TRBJ2-3	TRBV29-1	TGCAGCGTTGCCTTGTTTGCCACCACAGATACGCAGTATTTT	CSVALFATTDTQYF
.	TRBD1	TRBJ1-2	TRBV27	TGTGCCAGCGGGGGGACAGGGGGCAACTATGGCTACACCTTC	CASGGTGGNYGYTF
.	TRBD1	TRBJ1-5	TRBV27	TGTGCCAGCAGTTCCCATACCGGGACAGGGATCGTCAATCAGCCCCAGCATTTT	CASSSHTGTGIVNQPQHF
.	.	TRBJ1-1	TRBV6-6	TGTGCCAGCAGTTTCCTCGGAGAGCCTGAAGCTTTCTTT	CASSFLGEPEAFF
.	TRBD2	TRBJ2-7	TRBV5-1	TGCGCCAGCAGCCATAGCGGGACTAGGTACGAGCAGTACTTC	CASSHSGTRYEQYF
.	TRBD2	TRBJ2-3	TRBV2	TGTGCCAGCAGGGGACTAGTTACCCCCACAGATACGCAGTATTTT	CASRGLVTPTDTQYF
.	.	TRBJ1-1	TRBV6-1	TGTGCCAGCAGTGAAGCTTACGGCACTGAAGCTTTCTTT	CASSEAYGTEAFF
.	TRBD1	TRBJ2-1	TRBV29-1	TGCAGCGTTGATTGGGGGACAGGGACCTACAATGAGCAGTTCTTC	CSVDWGTGTYNEQFF
once	TRBD2	TRBJ2-5	TRBV2	TGTGCCAGCAGCGTGGGGACTAGCGGGACCTACTTC	CASSVGTSGTYF
few	.	TRBJ2-7	TRBV27	TGTGCCAGCCGCAGGGGAAACGAGCAGTACTTC	CASRRGNEQYF
few	.	TRBJ1-3	TRBV18	TGTGCCAACCGCGGATCTGGAAACACCATATATTTT	CANRGSGNTIYF
.	TRBD2	TRBJ2-3	TRBV29-1	TGCAGCGTTGAAGGTGGGGAGGGTGTCACAGATACGCAGTATTTT	CSVEGGEGVTDTQYF
few	TRBD1	TRBJ2-7	TRBV27	TGTGCCAGCAGTGGACAGGTAGGGTCCTACGAGCAGTACTTC	CASSGQVGSYEQYF
.	.	TRBJ2-1	TRBV5-6	TGTGCCAGCGGTGGACTTTACAATGAGCAGTTCTTC	CASGGLYNEQFF
once	TRBD1	TRBJ2-7	TRBV9	TGTGCCAGCAGCGTAGCAGGGGGCCGGGGCGAGCAGTACTTC	CASSVAGGRGEQYF
.	.	TRBJ1-2	TRBV5-1	TGCGCCAGCAGCTTGTATGCCCATGCAGGGTGGCTTGATGGCTACACCTTC	CASSLYAHAGWLDGYTF
few	.	TRBJ1-5	TRBV7-6	TGTGCCAGCAGCCCCAGCTGGGGGGTGCAGCCCCAGCATTTT	CASSPSWGVQPQHF
.	.	TRBJ2-1	TRBV5-1	TGCGCCAGCAGCTTGCGGACAGTTGATAGCTCCTACAATGAGCAGTTCTTC	CASSLRTVDSSYNEQFF
.	TRBD1	TRBJ1-2	TRBV4-1	TGCGCCAGCAGCCAAGCAGGGGGTGGTTTCTATGGCTACACCTTC	CASSQAGGGFYGYTF